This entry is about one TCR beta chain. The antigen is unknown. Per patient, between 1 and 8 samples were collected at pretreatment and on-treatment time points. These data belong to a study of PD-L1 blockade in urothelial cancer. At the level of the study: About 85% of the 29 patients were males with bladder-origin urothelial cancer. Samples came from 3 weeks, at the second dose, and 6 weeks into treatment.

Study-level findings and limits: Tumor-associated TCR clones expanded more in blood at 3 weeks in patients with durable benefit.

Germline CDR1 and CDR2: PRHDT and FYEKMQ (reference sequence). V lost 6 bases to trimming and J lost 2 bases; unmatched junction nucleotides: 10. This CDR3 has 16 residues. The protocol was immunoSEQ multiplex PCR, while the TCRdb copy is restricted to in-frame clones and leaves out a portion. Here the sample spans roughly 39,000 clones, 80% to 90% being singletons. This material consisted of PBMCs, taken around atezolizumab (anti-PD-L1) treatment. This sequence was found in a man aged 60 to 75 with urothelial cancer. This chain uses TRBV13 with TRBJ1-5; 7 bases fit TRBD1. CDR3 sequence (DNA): TGTGCCAGCAGTCAAGGGGGCGTAATTGGCAATCAGCCCCAGCATTTT. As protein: CASSQGGVIGNQPQHF.